The subject of this entry is one T cell receptor (beta chain). What this receptor recognizes is not known. Compared with germline, one end of the junction differs, possibly owing to a read error. The germline V gene provides CDR1 SGHTA and CDR2 FQGNSA. There are 15 amino acids in the CDR3, from cysteine to phenylalanine inclusive. The kept DNA is CDR3 alone, 45 bases in frame from the first base. The method behind the library was the immunoSEQ multiplex PCR assay. TCRdb holds this immuneACCESS table with in-frame rearrangements only. Some clones are missing; in checked studies, unresolved V genes explain under half, and the rest has no known cause. A total of roughly 120,000 clones appear in this sample, 92% of them only once. The ten largest clones add up to 1.5% to 1.9% of the sample. These data originate in a study of T cell changes during pregnancy in multiple sclerosis (dated 2019 in TCRdb). With respect to the entire study: The study looked at changes in the T cell repertoire across pregnancy in women with multiple sclerosis.

The TCR comes from a female donor with multiple sclerosis, enrolled in a pregnancy study. The sequence joins TRBV7-2 to TRBJ2-1, with 7 central nucleotides matching TRBD2. The material was peripheral blood, obtained in the third trimester of pregnancy. This receptor has the CDR3 CASSLGGGGYSEQFF. DNA sequence: TGTGCCAGCAGCTTAGGGGGGGGTGGGTACAGTGAGCAGTTCTTC.